The present T cell receptor (beta chain) was sequenced within a study of control samples from healthy donors and cancer patients. Profiling relied on immunoSEQ multiplex PCR, and the TCRdb table lists in-frame clones only, not all of them. The table lists about 160,000 clones, approximately 90% of them singletons, with 0.65% to 0.75% in the top ten. The V and J ends lost 5 bases and 6 bases, in that order; junction bases with no gene match: 4. Germline V gene sequence: CDR1 SNHLY, CDR2 FYNNEI. This CDR3 has 13 residues. The genes are TRBV2 and TRBJ2-7; the match to TRBD1 covers 10 bases. Sequencing used blood. This sequence was found in a woman aged 25 to 39 in good health. The CDR3 here is CASSRTGGAEQYF. Here the CDR3 DNA reads TGTGCCAGCAGTCGGACAGGGGGGGCCGAGCAGTACTTC.